These T cell receptor beta chains were read from a single sample in a study of shared clonotypes between healthy human individuals. The protocol was immunoSEQ multiplex PCR, while the TCRdb copy is restricted to in-frame clones and leaves out a portion. Of roughly 700,000 clones in the sample, around 72% are singletons; the top ten hold about 1.8%. Sample: memory CD4+ T cells sorted from blood. These receptors originate from a woman aged 30 to 39 in good health. CDR3s include the opening cysteine and the closing phenylalanine or tryptophan. The D gene is left open where the match is weak. Clone size is given for some rows only: seen once, a few or many times, or a class if the clone is expanded.

>.|TRBV28|.|TRBJ2-1
TGTGCCAGCACGACCAGAGGACGGTCCTACAATGAGCAGTTCTTC
CASTTRGRSYNEQFF
>.|TRBV2|.|TRBJ2-1
TGTGCCAGCAGTGAAGGCTCCTTACCCGGCAATGAGCAGTTCTTC
CASSEGSLPGNEQFF
>few|TRBV15|.|TRBJ2-5
TGTGCCACCAGCACGGACCTCCAGCAAGAGACCCAGTACTTC
CATSTDLQQETQYF
>.|TRBV28|TRBD1|TRBJ2-7
TGTGCCAGCAGTTCCAAAGGGGGACAGGGGGGATACGAGCAGTACTTC
CASSSKGGQGGYEQYF
>few|TRBV18|TRBD2|TRBJ2-3
TGTGCCAGCTCACCTGGACTAGCGAGCACAGATACGCAGTATTTT
CASSPGLASTDTQYF
>.|TRBV7-2|.|TRBJ2-3
TGTGCCAGCAGCTTGCAGGGATTATCTCGGGGTACGCAGTATTTT
CASSLQGLSRGTQYF
>.|TRBV5-4|TRBD1|TRBJ2-3
TGTGCCAGCAGCTCGGACAGGGCGATGCGAACAGATACGCAGTATTTT
CASSSDRAMRTDTQYF
>.|TRBV5-1|TRBD1|TRBJ2-5
TGCGCCAGCAGCCAGGGGACAGGGGGTCAGGAGCAGTACTTC
CASSQGTGGQEQYF
>.|TRBV6-5|.|TRBJ2-6
TGTGCCAGTGAGGGGCATGGGGCCAACGTCCTGACTTTC
CASEGHGANVLTF
>few|TRBV5-4|.|TRBJ2-3
TGTGCCAGCAGCCAAGAGGGGACACCGAGCACAGATACGCAGTATTTT
CASSQEGTPSTDTQYF
>.|TRBV19|.|TRBJ1-1
TGTGCCAGTAGTATTGAAGGGCTTAACACTGAAGCTTTCTTT
CASSIEGLNTEAFF
>.|TRBV7-3|.|TRBJ2-1
TGTGCCAGCAGCTTAAATGGTCGTGAGCAGTTCTTC
CASSLNGREQFF
>.|TRBV28|TRBD2|TRBJ2-3
TGTGCCAGCAGTTCATCCCTTATAGCGGGAGCGACAGATACGCAGTATTTT
CASSSSLIAGATDTQYF
>.|TRBV18|.|TRBJ1-3
TGTGCCAGCTCACCACAAACACTTCGGAGCTCTGGAAACACCATATATTTT
CASSPQTLRSSGNTIYF
>many|TRBV28|.|TRBJ1-2
TGTGCCAGCAGTTTGTCCCGGGCCGACGGGGGCTATGGCTACACCTTC
CASSLSRADGGYGYTF
>.|TRBV2|.|TRBJ2-1
TGTGCCAGCAGATTGGAGGGACAGTACAATGAGCAGTTCTTC
CASRLEGQYNEQFF
>many|TRBV5-1|TRBD2|TRBJ2-5
TGCGCCAGCAGCTTTACGAGCGGGAGGGAAGAGACCCAGTACTTC
CASSFTSGREETQYF
>few|TRBV7-7|.|TRBJ2-1
TGTGCCAGCAGCAAAACAGGGAGCTCCTACAATGAGCAGTTCTTC
CASSKTGSSYNEQFF
>.|TRBV7-2|.|TRBJ2-3
TGTGCCAGCAGCCCGACGAGGGGGACGTTCACAGATACGCAGTATTTT
CASSPTRGTFTDTQYF
>few|TRBV19|TRBD2|TRBJ2-7
TGTGCCAGTAGTCTGACTAGCGGCGAGCAGTACTTC
CASSLTSGEQYF
>.|TRBV19|TRBD1|TRBJ1-5
TGTGCCAGTAGTAGAACCGGGACAGGGACTGTTCGATCGCCCCAGCATTTT
CASSRTGTGTVRSPQHF
>.|TRBV28|.|TRBJ2-4
TGTGCCAGCTGCCCGGCGGGGAAAAACATTCAGTACTTC
CASCPAGKNIQYF
>.|TRBV5-1|.|TRBJ1-3
TGCGCCAGCAGCTTAGGCCAGGAAGGTGGAAACACCATATATTTT
CASSLGQEGGNTIYF
>.|TRBV29-1|TRBD2|TRBJ2-1
TGCAGCGTTGTAGCCAGCGGGAGATTTAATGAGCAGTTCTTC
CSVVASGRFNEQFF